Listed here are 7 T cell receptor beta chains from one sample, sequenced in a study of spatial heterogeneity in lung cancer (dated by TCRdb to between 2018 and 2020). The library was made by 5' RACE. Sequenced using a NextSeq 500. The public reads were quality trimmed at Q25 with fastp and then assembled into clones with MiXCR by TCRdb, keeping productive beta chains. Merged by CDR3 protein, the rows form single entries marked with the most common genes and DNA. Recorded for this sample are about 38,000 distinct CDR3 sequences; 7.5% of them occurred a single time. 25% to 30% of the sample rests with the top ten. The time point label here, explained by the study, means: sample taken at primary tumor resection. The sequences come from PBMCs, collected at surgery. The receptors derive from a male donor with early-stage non-small cell lung cancer.

This clonotype occurred many times. The chain links TRBV5-5 to TRBJ2-6; TRBD1 matches 8 bases. Germline V CDR1 and CDR2: SGHKS, YYEKEE (reference sequence). The CDR3 has 16 amino acids. V was clipped by 4 bases and J by 0 bases; unmatched bases: 3. The CDR3 DNA reads as TGTGCCAGCAGCCACGGACAGGGCTCTGGGGCCAACGTCCTGACTTTC. Protein sequence: CASSHGQGSGANVLTF.

This clonotype was seen at least ten times. CDR3 nucleotides: TGTGCCAGCAGTTTACAGGGGAAGAACACTGAAGCTTTCTTT. Amino acid sequence: CASSLQGKNTEAFF. J is TRBJ1-1 and V is TRBV12-3 or TRBV12-4; tentatively, D is TRBD1 (6 bases). V was clipped by 2 bases and J by 1 base, with 8 bases between them. CDR3 length equals 14 residues.

This clonotype was found many times. This chain uses TRBV3-1 with TRBJ2-5; D not certain. The CDR3 runs 14 residues. Deletions cut 0 bases from V and 0 bases from J, with 5 bases between. Germline V lookup: CDR1 LGHDT, CDR2 YNNKEL (reference sequence). CDR3 sequence reads: CASSQDDYQETQYF. The CDR3 DNA reads as TGTGCCAGCAGCCAAGACGACTACCAAGAGACCCAGTACTTC.

The sample holds many counts of this clonotype. CDR3 DNA: TGCAGTGCTAGAGATAACTTTAGGGAGCAGTACTTC. Its translation: CSARDNFREQYF. V and J are TRBV20-1 and TRBJ2-7; no firm D call. Trimming pared 0 bases from V and 7 bases from J, leaving 10 bases between. The V gene's germline CDR1 is DFQATT and CDR2 SNEGSKA (reference sequence). CDR3 length: 12 amino acids.

There are many counts of this clonotype. V gene TRBV7-9 combines with J gene TRBJ2-2; 14 bases align to TRBD2. This CDR3 has 20 residues. The junction had 12 bases not matched to a gene; V was cut back by 5 bases and J by 1 base. Germline V gene sequence: CDR1 SEHNR, CDR2 FQNEAQ (reference sequence). CDR3 bases: TGTGCCAGCAGCCCCGCGGTCGGACTAGCGGGGGGCCGGAACACCGGGGAGCTGTTTTTT. This sequence encodes CASSPAVGLAGGRNTGELFF.

This clonotype has a handful of counts. This sequence joins TRBV7-9 and TRBJ2-7; D might be TRBD1 or TRBD2, each matching 5 bases. Between the trimmed V and J ends, which lost 5 bases and 3 bases, there was a span of 11 bases. The CDR3 consists of 13 residues. In germline, CDR1 is SEHNR, CDR2 FQNEAQ (reference sequence). The CDR3 spells CASSRDDFYEQYV. In DNA form, the CDR3 reads TGTGCCAGCAGCAGGGACGACTTCTACGAGCAGTACGTC.

This clonotype has a count of ten or more. V usage is TRBV7-2 and J usage is TRBJ1-6, with D possibly being TRBD1 (6 bases). V was shortened by 5 bases and J by 2 bases, with 10 bases between the two germline ends. The germline gives CDR1 SGHTA, CDR2 FQGNSA. CDR3 length: 15 amino acids. The CDR3 loop is CASSRDKPYNSPLHF. DNA for the CDR3: TGTGCCAGCAGCCGGGACAAACCCTATAATTCACCCCTCCACTTT.